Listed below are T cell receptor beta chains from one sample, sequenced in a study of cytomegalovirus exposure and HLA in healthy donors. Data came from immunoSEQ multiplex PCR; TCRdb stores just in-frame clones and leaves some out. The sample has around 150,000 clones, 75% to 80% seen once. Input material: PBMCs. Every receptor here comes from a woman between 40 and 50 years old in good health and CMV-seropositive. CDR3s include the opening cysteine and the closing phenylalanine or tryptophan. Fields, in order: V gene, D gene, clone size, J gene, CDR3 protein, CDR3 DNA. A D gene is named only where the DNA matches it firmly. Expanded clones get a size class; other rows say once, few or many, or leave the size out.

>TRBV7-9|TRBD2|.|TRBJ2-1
CSSSVSGRESFNEQFF
TGTTCCAGCAGCGTATCAGGGCGGGAGTCTTTCAATGAGCAGTTCTTC
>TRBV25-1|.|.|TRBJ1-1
CASSARGMGTEAFF
TGTGCCAGCAGTGCGAGGGGGATGGGCACTGAAGCTTTCTTT
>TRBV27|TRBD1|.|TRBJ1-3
CASSSFRDRAGGNTIYF
TGTGCCAGCAGTTCATTCCGGGACAGGGCGGGTGGAAACACCATATATTTT
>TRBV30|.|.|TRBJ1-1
CAWGRDTEAFF
TGTGCCTGGGGCCGGGACACTGAAGCTTTCTTT
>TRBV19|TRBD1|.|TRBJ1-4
CASSGLDRGLEKLFF
TGTGCCAGTAGTGGATTGGACAGGGGGCTTGAAAAACTGTTTTTT
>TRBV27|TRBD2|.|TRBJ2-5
CASSLAASGPQTQYF
TGTGCCAGCAGTTTAGCGGCTAGCGGGCCGCAGACCCAGTACTTC
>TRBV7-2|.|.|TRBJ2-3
CASSRRSGTDTQYF
TGTGCCAGCAGCCGCCGGTCGGGGACAGATACGCAGTATTTT
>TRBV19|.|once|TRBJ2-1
CASSSPGTTGNEQFF
TGTGCCAGTAGTTCCCCCGGGACGACAGGAAATGAGCAGTTCTTC
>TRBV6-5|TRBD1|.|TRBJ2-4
CASSRDRDRDIQYF
TGTGCCAGCAGTCGGGACAGGGACCGGGACATTCAGTACTTC
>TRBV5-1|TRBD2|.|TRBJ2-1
CASSPRPLAAGGNEQFF
TGCGCCAGCAGCCCTCGCCCGCTAGCGGCCGGAGGGAATGAGCAGTTCTTC
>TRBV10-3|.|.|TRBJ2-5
CAISDAEEETQYF
TGTGCCATCAGTGACGCAGAAGAAGAGACCCAGTACTTC
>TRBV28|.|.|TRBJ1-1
CASSSAQLRQLTEAFF
TGTGCCAGCAGTTCAGCACAACTGCGACAGCTTACTGAAGCTTTCTTT
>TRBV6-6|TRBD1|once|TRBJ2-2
CASSPGQGSNTGELFF
TGTGCCAGCAGTCCCGGACAGGGTTCGAACACCGGGGAGCTGTTTTTT
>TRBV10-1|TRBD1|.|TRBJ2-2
CASSPEGQLNTGELFF
TGCGCCAGCAGTCCCGAGGGACAGCTAAACACCGGGGAGCTGTTTTTT
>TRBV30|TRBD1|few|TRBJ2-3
CAWSNRGQGTQYF
TGTGCCTGGAGTAATAGGGGGCAGGGTACGCAGTATTTT
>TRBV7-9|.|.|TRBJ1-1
CASSLARQMNTEAFF
TGTGCCAGCAGCTTAGCAAGACAAATGAACACTGAAGCTTTCTTT
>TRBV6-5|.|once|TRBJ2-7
CASRRSPGYEQYF
TGTGCCAGCAGGCGGTCTCCGGGTTACGAGCAGTACTTC
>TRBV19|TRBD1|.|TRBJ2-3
CASSVDRGPTDTQYF
TGTGCCAGTAGTGTAGACAGGGGGCCCACAGATACGCAGTATTTT
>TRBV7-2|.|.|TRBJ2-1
CASGATPLRPYNEQFF
TGTGCCAGCGGTGCGACTCCTCTTCGGCCCTACAATGAGCAGTTCTTC
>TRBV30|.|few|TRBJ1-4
CAWSNRQTTNEKLFF
TGTGCCTGGAGTAATCGACAGACAACTAATGAAAAACTGTTTTTT
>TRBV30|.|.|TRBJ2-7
CAWSVLPTYEQYF
TGTGCCTGGAGTGTTCTCCCTACCTACGAGCAGTACTTC
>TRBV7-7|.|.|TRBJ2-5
CASSMGLSQETQYF
TGTGCCAGCAGCATGGGACTGTCGCAAGAGACCCAGTACTTC
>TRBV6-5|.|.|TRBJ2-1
CASSYSSGSSYNEQFF
TGTGCCAGCAGTTACTCATCTGGGAGCTCCTACAATGAGCAGTTCTTC
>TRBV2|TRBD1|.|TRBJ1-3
CASSEMGRTGGVGNTIYF
TGTGCCAGCAGTGAAATGGGGAGGACAGGGGGCGTCGGAAACACCATATATTTT
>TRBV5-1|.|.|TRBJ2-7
CASSIRDSSYEQYF
TGCGCCAGCAGCATCCGGGACTCATCCTACGAGCAGTACTTC
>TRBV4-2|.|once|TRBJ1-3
CASSQAGGPGNTIYF
TGTGCCAGCAGCCAAGCCGGGGGGCCTGGAAACACCATATATTTT
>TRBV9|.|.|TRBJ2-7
CASSFTAGSDEQYF
TGTGCCAGCAGCTTTACGGCAGGGTCGGACGAGCAGTACTTC
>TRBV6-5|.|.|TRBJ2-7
CASSYKSETNEQYF
TGTGCCAGCAGTTATAAATCAGAAACCAACGAGCAGTACTTC
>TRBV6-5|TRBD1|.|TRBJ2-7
CASSYNSGRGRGEQYF
TGTGCCAGCAGTTACAATTCGGGCAGGGGGCGCGGCGAGCAGTACTTC
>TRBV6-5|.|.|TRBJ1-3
CASRGAFSGNTIYF
TGTGCCAGCAGGGGGGCCTTCTCTGGAAACACCATATATTTT
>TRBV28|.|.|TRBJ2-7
CASSPIGVTSYEQYF
TGTGCCAGCAGTCCTATCGGGGTGACGTCCTACGAGCAGTACTTC
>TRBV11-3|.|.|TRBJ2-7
CASSLNYLTGNEQYF
TGTGCCAGCAGCTTAAATTATTTAACAGGGAACGAGCAGTACTTC
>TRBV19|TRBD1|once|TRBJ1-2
CASSMVTGGGGGYTF
TGTGCCAGTAGTATGGTCACAGGGGGCGGCGGTGGCTACACCTTC
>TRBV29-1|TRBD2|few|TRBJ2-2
CSVYRGGTGELFF
TGCAGCGTTTATCGGGGGGGCACCGGGGAGCTGTTTTTT
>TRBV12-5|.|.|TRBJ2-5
CASGRNRETQYF
TGTGCTAGTGGCAGGAACAGGGAGACCCAGTACTTC